These 3 T cell receptor beta chains share one sample of origin, sequenced in a study of blood T cell repertoires in COVID-19. Assay: immunoSEQ multiplex PCR; the TCRdb copy retains only in-frame clones and omits some. The table lists 200,000 to 250,000 clones, 65% to 90% of them singletons, with roughly 7% in the top ten. Sequencing input: peripheral blood. The origin of the receptors is a woman in her forties or fifties with acute or convalescent COVID-19.

The chain combines TRBV3-1 (or the pseudogene TRBV3-2) with TRBJ2-2, with a weak D call TRBD2 (5 bases). Per germline, CDR1 LGHDT and CDR2 YNNKEL (reference sequence). The V end lost 5 bases, the J end lost 3 bases, and 25 bases lay between the germline ends. This CDR3 spans 19 amino acids. The DNA of the CDR3 is TGTGCCAGCAGCGCAGATGGACCCCCACGACTACCTTACACCGGGGAGCTGTTTTTT. Amino acid sequence: CASSADGPPRLPYTGELFF.

The V and J genes are TRBV7-3 and TRBJ2-1, with 7 nucleotides matching TRBD2. V was pared by 5 bases and J by 8 bases, with 12 bases of the junction left unmatched. Per germline, CDR1 SGHTA and CDR2 FQGTGA. This CDR3 contains 15 residues. CDR3 nucleotides: TGTGCCAGCAGCCCAACCCAGACTAGCCCCCATGAGCAGTTCTTC. Its protein product is CASSPTQTSPHEQFF.

This sequence joins TRBV11-2 and TRBJ1-1; D possibly corresponds to TRBD1 (5 bases). The germline V gene encodes CDR1 SGHAT and CDR2 FQNNGV. The V end lost 1 base, the J end lost 8 bases, and 11 bases lay between the germline ends. There are 13 residues in the CDR3. The CDR3 region is CASSLVQGLEAFF. The CDR3 nucleotides read TGTGCCAGCAGCTTAGTTCAGGGATTAGAAGCTTTCTTT.